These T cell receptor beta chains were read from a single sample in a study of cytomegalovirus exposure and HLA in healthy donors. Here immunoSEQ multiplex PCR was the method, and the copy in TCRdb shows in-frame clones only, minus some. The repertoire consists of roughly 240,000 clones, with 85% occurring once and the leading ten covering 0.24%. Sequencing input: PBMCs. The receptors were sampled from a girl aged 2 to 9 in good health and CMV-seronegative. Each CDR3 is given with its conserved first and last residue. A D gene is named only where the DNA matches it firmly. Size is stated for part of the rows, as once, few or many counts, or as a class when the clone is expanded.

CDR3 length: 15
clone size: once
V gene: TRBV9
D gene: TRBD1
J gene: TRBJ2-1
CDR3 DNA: TGTGCCAGCAGCGTCCGGGACAGGGGGTACAATGAGCAGTTCTTC
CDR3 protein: CASSVRDRGYNEQFF

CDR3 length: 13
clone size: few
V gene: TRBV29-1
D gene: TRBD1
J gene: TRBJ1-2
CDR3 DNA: TGCAGCGTGACAGGGGGCTATGGCTATGGCTACACCTTC
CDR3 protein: CSVTGGYGYGYTF

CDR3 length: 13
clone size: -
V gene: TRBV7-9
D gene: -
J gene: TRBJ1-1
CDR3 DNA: TGTGCCAGCAGCTTAGACAGGGTACCAGAAGCTTTCTTT
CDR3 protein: CASSLDRVPEAFF

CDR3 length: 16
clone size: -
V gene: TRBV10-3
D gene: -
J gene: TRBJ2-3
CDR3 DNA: TGTGCCATCAGTGGAGGAGGCGGACTGCGCACAGATACGCAGTATTTT
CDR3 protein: CAISGGGGLRTDTQYF

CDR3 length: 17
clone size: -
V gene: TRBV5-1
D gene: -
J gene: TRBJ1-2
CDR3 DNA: TGCGCCAGCAGCTTGGCGGTGTGGGGACATGAGCTCTATGGCTACACCTTC
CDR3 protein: CASSLAVWGHELYGYTF

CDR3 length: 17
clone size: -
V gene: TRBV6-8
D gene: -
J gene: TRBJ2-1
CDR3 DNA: TGTGCCAGCAGTTATGACTGGTACGGGGGAGCCTACAATGAGCAGTTCTTC
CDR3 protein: CASSYDWYGGAYNEQFF

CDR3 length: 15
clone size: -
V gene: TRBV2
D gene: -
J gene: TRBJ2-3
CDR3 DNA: TGTGCCAGCAGTGGGGAGGTCAGATCCACAGATACGCAGTATTTT
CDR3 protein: CASSGEVRSTDTQYF

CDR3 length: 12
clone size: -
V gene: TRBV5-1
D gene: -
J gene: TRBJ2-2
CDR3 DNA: TGCGCCAGCAGCCCAAACACCGGGGAGCTGTTTTTT
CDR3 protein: CASSPNTGELFF

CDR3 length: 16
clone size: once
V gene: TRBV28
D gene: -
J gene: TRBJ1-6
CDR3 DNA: TGTGCCAGCAGTTACAGGGCAACCGCCTATAATTCACCCCTCCACTTT
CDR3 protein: CASSYRATAYNSPLHF

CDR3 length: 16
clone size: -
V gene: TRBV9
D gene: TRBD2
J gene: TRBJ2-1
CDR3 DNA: TGTGCCAGCAGCGGTCAACGCGGGGGGGCCTACAATGAGCAGTTCTTC
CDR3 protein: CASSGQRGGAYNEQFF

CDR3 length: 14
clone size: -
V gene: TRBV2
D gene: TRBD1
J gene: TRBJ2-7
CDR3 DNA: TGTGCCAGCAGGGGGGGGACAGGGGCCTACGAGCAGTACTTC
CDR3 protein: CASRGGTGAYEQYF

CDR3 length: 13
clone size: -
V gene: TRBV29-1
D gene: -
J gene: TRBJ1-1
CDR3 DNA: TGCAGCGCGGTGCCGCTACGGAACACTGAAGCTTTCTTT
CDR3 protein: CSAVPLRNTEAFF

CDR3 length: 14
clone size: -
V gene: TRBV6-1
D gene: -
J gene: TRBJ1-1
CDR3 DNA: TGTGCCAGCAGTGAAAACAGTCTAAACACTGAAGCTTTCTTT
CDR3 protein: CASSENSLNTEAFF

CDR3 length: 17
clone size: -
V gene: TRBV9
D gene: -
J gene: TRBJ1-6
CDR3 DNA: TGTGCCAGCAGCCCGACCCCATGGAGCTCCTATAATTCACCCCTCCACTTT
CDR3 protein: CASSPTPWSSYNSPLHF

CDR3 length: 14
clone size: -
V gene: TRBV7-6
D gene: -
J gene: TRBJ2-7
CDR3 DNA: TGTGCCAGCAGCTTACTCCAGGGGAGCAGGGAGCAGTACTTC
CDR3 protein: CASSLLQGSREQYF

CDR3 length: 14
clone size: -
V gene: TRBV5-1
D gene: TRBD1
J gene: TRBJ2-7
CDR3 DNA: TGCGCCAGCAGGCCCGACAGGGGCCAGTACGAGCAGTACTTC
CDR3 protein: CASRPDRGQYEQYF

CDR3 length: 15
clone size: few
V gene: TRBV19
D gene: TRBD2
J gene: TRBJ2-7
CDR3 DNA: TGTGCCAGTAGCAATATGGGGACTAGCGGGACGCCGGAGTACTTC
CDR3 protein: CASSNMGTSGTPEYF

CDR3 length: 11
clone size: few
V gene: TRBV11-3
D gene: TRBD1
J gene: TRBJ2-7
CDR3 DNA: TGTGCCAGCAGGACAGGGTACGAGCAGTACTTC
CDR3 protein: CASRTGYEQYF

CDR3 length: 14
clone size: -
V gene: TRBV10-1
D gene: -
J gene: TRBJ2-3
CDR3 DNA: TGCGCCAGCAGTGAGTCGGGGGGGCAGGATACGCAGTATTTT
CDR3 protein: CASSESGGQDTQYF

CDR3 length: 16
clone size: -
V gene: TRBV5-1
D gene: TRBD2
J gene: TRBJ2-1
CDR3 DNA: TGCGCCAGCAGCTTGAGTGGGACTAGCGGTAACAATGAGCAGTTCTTC
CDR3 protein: CASSLSGTSGNNEQFF

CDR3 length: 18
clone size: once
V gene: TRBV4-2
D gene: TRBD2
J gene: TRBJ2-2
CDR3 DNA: TGTGCCAGCAGCCAATGGACGGGAAAGCGGGGGTTAACCGGGGAGCTGTTTTTT
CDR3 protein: CASSQWTGKRGLTGELFF

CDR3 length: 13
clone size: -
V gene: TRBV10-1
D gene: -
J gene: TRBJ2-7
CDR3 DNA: TGCGCCAGCAGTTCATGGAGGGAGCGCGAGCAGTACTTC
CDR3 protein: CASSSWREREQYF

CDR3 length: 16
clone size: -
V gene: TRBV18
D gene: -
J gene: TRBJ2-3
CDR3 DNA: TGTGCCAGCTCACCACTCCCAGGTCATGGCACAGATACGCAGTATTTT
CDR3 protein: CASSPLPGHGTDTQYF

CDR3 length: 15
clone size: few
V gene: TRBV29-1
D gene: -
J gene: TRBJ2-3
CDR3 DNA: TGCAGCGTGAGACCCGGGGGGCCAAGCACAGATACGCAGTATTTT
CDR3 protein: CSVRPGGPSTDTQYF

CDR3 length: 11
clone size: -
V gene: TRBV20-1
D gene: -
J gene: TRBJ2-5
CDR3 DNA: TGCAGTGGGGAGCGGATAGAGACCCAGTACTTC
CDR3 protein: CSGERIETQYF

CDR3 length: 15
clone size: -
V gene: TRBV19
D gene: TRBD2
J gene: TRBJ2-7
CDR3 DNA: TGTGCCAGTAGTAACGTGGCGGGGGTTTCCTACGAGCAGTACTTC
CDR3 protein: CASSNVAGVSYEQYF

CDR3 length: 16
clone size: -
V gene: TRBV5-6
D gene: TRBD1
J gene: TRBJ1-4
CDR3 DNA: TGTGCCAGCAGCCCCCAGGCAAGGGGGCGTAGAGAAAAGCTGTTTTTT
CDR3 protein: CASSPQARGRREKLFF

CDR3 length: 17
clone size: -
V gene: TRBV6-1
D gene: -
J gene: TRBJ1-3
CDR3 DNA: TGTGCCAGCAGTGTTGTAATTTTGAGGGACTCTGGAAACACCATATATTTT
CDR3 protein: CASSVVILRDSGNTIYF

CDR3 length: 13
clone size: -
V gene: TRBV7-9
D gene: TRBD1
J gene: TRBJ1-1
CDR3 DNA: TGTGCCAGCAGCTTAGACGGACAGGGCGAAGCTTTCTTT
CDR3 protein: CASSLDGQGEAFF

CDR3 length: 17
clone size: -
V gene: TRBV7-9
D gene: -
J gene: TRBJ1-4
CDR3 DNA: TGTGCCAGCAGCTTAAGAGGAAGGGGCGAGGCTAATGAAAAACTGTTTTTT
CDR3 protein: CASSLRGRGEANEKLFF

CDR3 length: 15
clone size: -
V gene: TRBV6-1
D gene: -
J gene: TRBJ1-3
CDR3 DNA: TGTGCCAGCAGTGCCTTCGCCGGGGGAGGAAACACCATATATTTT
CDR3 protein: CASSAFAGGGNTIYF

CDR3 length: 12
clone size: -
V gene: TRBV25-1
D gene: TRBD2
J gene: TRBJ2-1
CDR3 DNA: TGTGTACTAGCGGGAGTCTACAATGAGCAGTTCTTC
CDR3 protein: CVLAGVYNEQFF

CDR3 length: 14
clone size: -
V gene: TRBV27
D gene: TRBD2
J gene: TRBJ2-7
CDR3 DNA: TGTGCCAGCAGTTACGGGACTAGCTTTTACGAGCAGTACTTC
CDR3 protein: CASSYGTSFYEQYF

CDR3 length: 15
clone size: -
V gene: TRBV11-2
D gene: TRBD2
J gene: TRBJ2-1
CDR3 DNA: TGTGCCAGCAGCCCACTAGCGGGGGGGGTCGAAGGGCAGTTCTTC
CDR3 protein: CASSPLAGGVEGQFF

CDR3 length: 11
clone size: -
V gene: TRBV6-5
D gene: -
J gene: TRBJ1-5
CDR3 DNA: TGTGCCAGCAGTGAGGTTCAGCCCCAGCATTTT
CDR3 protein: CASSEVQPQHF

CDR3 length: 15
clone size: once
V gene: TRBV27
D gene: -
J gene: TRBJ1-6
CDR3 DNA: TGTGCCAGCACCCGACTGCTCTCACTTAATTCACCCCTCCACTTT
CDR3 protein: CASTRLLSLNSPLHF

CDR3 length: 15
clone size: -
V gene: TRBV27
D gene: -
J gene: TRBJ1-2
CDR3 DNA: TGTGCCAGCAGTTTAGTTCTAGGGGCGAACTATGGCTACACCTTC
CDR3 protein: CASSLVLGANYGYTF

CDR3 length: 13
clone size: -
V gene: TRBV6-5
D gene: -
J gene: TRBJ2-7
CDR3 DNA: TGTGCCAGCAGTTACTCGGGGGGGCGGGAGCAGTACTTC
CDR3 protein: CASSYSGGREQYF

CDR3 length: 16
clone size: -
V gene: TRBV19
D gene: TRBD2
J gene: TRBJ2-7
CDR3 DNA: TGTGCCAGTAGTGTGACGGGACTAGCGGGAGCCTACGAGCAGTACTTC
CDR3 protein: CASSVTGLAGAYEQYF

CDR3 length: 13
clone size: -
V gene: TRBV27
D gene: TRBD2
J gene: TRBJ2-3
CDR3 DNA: TGTGCCAGCAGAAGACTAGCGGCAGATACGCAGTATTTT
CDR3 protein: CASRRLAADTQYF

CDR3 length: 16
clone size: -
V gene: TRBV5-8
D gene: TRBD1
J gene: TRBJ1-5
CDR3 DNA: TGTGCCAGCAGCTTAGCGACAGGGGCAAGCAATCAGCCCCAGCATTTT
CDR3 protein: CASSLATGASNQPQHF

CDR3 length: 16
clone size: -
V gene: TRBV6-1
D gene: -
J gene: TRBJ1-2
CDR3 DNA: TGTGCCAGCAGTGAAATTCAGGGGTTTCCTAAGGATGGCTACACCTTC
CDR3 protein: CASSEIQGFPKDGYTF

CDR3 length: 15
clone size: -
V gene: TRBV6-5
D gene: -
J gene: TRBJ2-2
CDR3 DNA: TGTGCCAGCAGTTACGGCGGGCCGAACACCGGGGAGCTGTTTTTT
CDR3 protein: CASSYGGPNTGELFF

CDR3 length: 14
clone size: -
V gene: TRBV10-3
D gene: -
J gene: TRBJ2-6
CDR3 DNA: TGTGCCATCAGTGACAGCTCTGGGGCCAACGTCCTGACTTTC
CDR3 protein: CAISDSSGANVLTF

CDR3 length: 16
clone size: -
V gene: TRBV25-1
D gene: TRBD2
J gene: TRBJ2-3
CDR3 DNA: TGTGCCAGCAGTGACGAACTAGCGGATCTCACAGATACGCAGTATTTT
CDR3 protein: CASSDELADLTDTQYF

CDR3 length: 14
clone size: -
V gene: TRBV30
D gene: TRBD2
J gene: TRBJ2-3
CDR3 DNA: TGTGCCTGGAGGACTAGCGGGAGTTCAGATACGCAGTATTTT
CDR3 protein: CAWRTSGSSDTQYF

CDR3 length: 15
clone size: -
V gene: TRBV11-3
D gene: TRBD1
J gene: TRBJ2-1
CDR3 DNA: TGTGCCAGCAGCTTAGTTGGACAGGGCGCGGGTGAGCAGTTCTTC
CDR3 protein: CASSLVGQGAGEQFF

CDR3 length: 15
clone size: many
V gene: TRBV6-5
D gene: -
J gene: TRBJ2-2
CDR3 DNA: TGTGCCAGCAGGGTGGACATTACGAACACCGGGGAGCTGTTTTTT
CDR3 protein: CASRVDITNTGELFF

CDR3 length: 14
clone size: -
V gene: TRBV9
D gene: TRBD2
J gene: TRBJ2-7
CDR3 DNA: TGTGCCAGCAGCTTGGGACTAGCGGGCTACGAGCAGTACTTC
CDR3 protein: CASSLGLAGYEQYF

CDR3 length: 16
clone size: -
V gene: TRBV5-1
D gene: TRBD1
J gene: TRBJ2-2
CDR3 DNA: TGCGCCAGCAGCACCCGACAGGGCTGGAACACCGGGGAGCTGTTTTTT
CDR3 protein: CASSTRQGWNTGELFF

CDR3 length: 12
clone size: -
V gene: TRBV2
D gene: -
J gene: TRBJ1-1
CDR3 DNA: TGTGCCAGTTCAACAGGGTCCACTGAAGCTTTCTTT
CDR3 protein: CASSTGSTEAFF

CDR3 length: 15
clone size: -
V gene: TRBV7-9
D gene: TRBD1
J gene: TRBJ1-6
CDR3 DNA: TGTGCCAGCAGCTTGGACAGGGGGCATAATTCACCCCTCCACTTT
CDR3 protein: CASSLDRGHNSPLHF

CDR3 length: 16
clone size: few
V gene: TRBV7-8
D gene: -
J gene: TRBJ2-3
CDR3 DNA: TGTGCCAGCAGCTTATTGGCCATGTCTAGCACAGATACGCAGTATTTT
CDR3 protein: CASSLLAMSSTDTQYF